The 17 T cell receptor beta chains reported below all come from one sample, sequenced in a study of T cells in Graves' hyperthyroidism and ophthalmopathy. There were TCR beta CDR3 regions amplified from RNA transcripts. A set of HTBI primers served as the primers for a first-round RT-PCR of the TCR CDR3. TCRdb re-analysed the multiplex PCR reads in MiXCR, keeping a single row per CDR3 protein. The sample has around 350,000 distinct CDR3 sequences; around 25% are singletons. Sequenced material: blood. Receptors were obtained from a man over 45 with Graves' hyperthyroidism.

Only a few counts were recorded for this clonotype. This chain connects TRBV5-1 to TRBJ2-7; D unclear. In germline, CDR1 is SGHRS, CDR2 YFSETQ. The CDR3 contains 15 residues. Trimming left V 0 bases short and J 2 bases short, with 12 bases between. The DNA of the CDR3 is TGCGCCAGCAGCTTGGTAACAGCTGGTACCTACGAGCAGTACTTC. Translation: CASSLVTAGTYEQYF.

The sample holds many counts of this clonotype. This rearrangement joins TRBV6-1 to TRBJ1-1; D is ambiguous. Germline values: CDR1 MNHNS, CDR2 SASEGT. This CDR3 has 15 amino acids. V lost 5 bases and J lost 1, with 14 bases in between. DNA of the CDR3: TGTGCCAGCAGTCGACTTGGACGGCCGAACACTGAAGCTTTCTTT. It is translated as CASSRLGRPNTEAFF.

In this sample, this clonotype turned up a few times. The rearrangement uses TRBV30 and TRBJ2-1; 10 bases agree with TRBD2. The germline V gene encodes CDR1 GTSNPN and CDR2 SVGIG (reference sequence). CDR3 length equals 15 residues. Trimming cost V 5 bases and J 10 bases; bases outside gene matches: 14. CDR3 in DNA: TGTGCCTGGGTTTATGGGGCTAGCGGGAGATCGGAGCAGTTCTTC. Translated: CAWVYGASGRSEQFF.

This clonotype was counted many times. The CDR3 nucleotides read TGTGCCAGCAGTTTTAGACTAGCGGGAGATGAGACCCAGTACTTC. Encoded protein: CASSFRLAGDETQYF. The V gene is TRBV12-3 or TRBV12-4, the J gene TRBJ2-5; TRBD2 matches at 12 bases. The V and J ends lost 3 bases and 5 bases, in that order; junction bases with no gene match: 4. This CDR3 region has 15 residues.

The chain is built from TRBV28 and TRBJ1-2; TRBD1 might be the D (5 bases). V was cut by 8 bases and J by 8 bases, with 18 bases left in between. Germline V lookup: CDR1 MDHEN, CDR2 SYDVKM. This CDR3 comprises 13 residues. The CDR3 region has the DNA TGTGCCAGCGGCACAGTGTTCGAGGGGGGCTACACCTTC. This translates into CASGTVFEGGYTF.

Remarks on this clonotype: A read error is possible here, since a much larger clone lies one base away. The chain employs TRBV20-1 and TRBJ1-2; 7 positions match TRBD1. This CDR3 contains 12 residues. J gave up 5 bases and V 5 bases, and 5 bases lay outside the gene matches. Germline V gene lookup returns CDR1 DFQATT and CDR2 SNEGSKA (reference sequence). The CDR3: CSAANRGYGYTF. CDR3 in DNA: TGCAGTGCTGCGAACAGGGGTTATGGCTACACCTTC.

The chain employs TRBV6-2 or TRBV6-3 and TRBJ2-7, with D possibly being TRBD1 or TRBD2 (6 bases each). Trimming removed 2 bases from V and 1 base from J, with 12 bases in between. The germline V gene encodes CDR1 MNHEY and CDR2 SVGEGT. The CDR3 extends over 15 amino acids. The DNA for the CDR3 is TGTGCCAGCAGTTACGAGGGGGGATCATCCTACGAGCAGTACTTC. Residues: CASSYEGGSSYEQYF.

CDR3 DNA: TGTGCCAGTAGTAGAACGGACAGGGGGGATACCGGGGAGCTGTTTTTT. Translating gives CASSRTDRGDTGELFF. The V gene is TRBV19, the J gene TRBJ2-2; 10 bases are a match to TRBD1. Trimming at V came to 4 bases and at J to 5 bases, leaving 7 bases not matched to a gene. Germline V gene data show CDR1 as LNHDA and CDR2 as SQIVND (reference sequence). This CDR3 is 16 amino acids long. Looking up the rest from reference TRBV19 and TRBJ2-2 gives the full variable domain: DGGITQSPKYLFRKEGQNVTLSCEQNLNHDAMYWYRQDPGQGLRLIYYSQIVNDFQKGDIAEGYSVSREKKESFPLTVTSAQKNPTAFYLCASSRTDRGDTGELFFGEGSRLTVL.

This clonotype appeared many times. V is TRBV11-3 and J is TRBJ2-5; 8 bases agree with TRBD2. Trimming cost V 3 bases and J 11 bases; bases outside gene matches: 8. From germline, CDR1 is SGHNT and CDR2 YENEEA. The CDR3 totals 13 residues. The DNA for the CDR3 is TGTGCCAGCAGCTTTCCCGGACTAGCACTTCAGTACTTC. Residues: CASSFPGLALQYF.

This clonotype was counted many times. V gene TRBV2 combines with J gene TRBJ2-5, with D maybe TRBD1 (7 bases). The CDR3 covers 14 residues. The V end was cut by 2 bases, the J end by 3 bases, with 10 bases between. Germline CDR1 and CDR2: SNHLY and FYNNEI. The CDR3 spells CASSEQGEEETQYF. The DNA of the CDR3 is TGTGCCAGCAGTGAACAGGGGGAGGAAGAGACCCAGTACTTC.

V usage is TRBV7-9 and J usage is TRBJ2-3; D might be TRBD1 (5 bases). CDR3 length: 18 amino acids. Germline V gene data show CDR1 as SEHNR and CDR2 as FQNEAQ (reference sequence). Trimming took off 5 bases at V and 4 bases at J, with 25 bases between the two ends. The CDR3, as DNA: TGTGCCAGCAGCCCCTCGACAGCTCTTGAGGACCGTGCAGATACGCAGTATTTT. It translates to CASSPSTALEDRADTQYF.

The chain combines TRBV28 with TRBJ2-4; 12 bases agree with TRBD2. The CDR3 sequence is 17 residues long. The V and J ends lost 6 bases and 0 bases, in that order; junction bases with no gene match: 6. Germline CDR1 is MDHEN and CDR2 is SYDVKM. This CDR3 reads CASSTGLAGLAKNIQYF. For the CDR3, the DNA is TGTGCCAGCAGCACAGGACTAGCGGGGTTAGCCAAAAACATTCAGTACTTC.

This clonotype was seen repeatedly, ten times or more. The chain joins TRBV6-1 to TRBJ1-2; perhaps TRBD1 as D (6 bases). This CDR3 comprises 13 residues. Germline values: CDR1 MNHNS, CDR2 SASEGT. Trimming removed 8 bases at V and 2 bases at J, with 12 bases between. In DNA, the CDR3 is TGTGCCAGCTCGCTTACAGGGAACTATGGCTACACCTTC. Translation gives CASSLTGNYGYTF.

This clonotype was found once. V and J are TRBV15 and TRBJ2-5; D is unresolved. Germline V gene data show CDR1 as LNHNV and CDR2 as YYDKDF (reference sequence). V lost 5 bases to trimming and J lost 2 bases, with 18 bases between them. This CDR3 has 16 residues. The CDR3 DNA is TGTGCCACCAGCCCTTCGACCCAGGCTAGGCAAGAGACCCAGTACTTC. Translated: CATSPSTQARQETQYF.

This clonotype appeared a few times. The chain recombines TRBV7-7 with TRBJ2-2, with 7 positions matching TRBD1. V was clipped by 1 base and J by 0 bases; unmatched bases: 2. CDR3 size: 16 residues. Germline-derived CDR1 and CDR2 are SSHAT and FNYEAQ (reference sequence). DNA for the CDR3: TGTGCCAGCAGCTTAGTGGGGACAGCGAACACCGGGGAGCTGTTTTTT. It specifies CASSLVGTANTGELFF.

V is TRBV4-1 and J is TRBJ2-7; D gene ambiguous. Germline values: CDR1 MGHRA, CDR2 YSYEKL. The CDR3 covers 13 residues. The V end lost 4 bases, the J end lost 0 bases, and 7 bases lay between the germline ends. CDR3 in amino acids: CASSPLPSYEQYF. The CDR3 DNA is TGCGCCAGCAGCCCGCTTCCCTCCTACGAGCAGTACTTC.

This clonotype was found many times. This chain uses TRBV11-2 with TRBJ2-5; possibly TRBD1 or TRBD2 for D (6 bases each). Per the germline V gene, CDR1 is SGHAT and CDR2 is FQNNGV. V was trimmed by 4 bases and J by 4 bases, leaving 16 bases between them. The CDR3 spans 15 residues. CDR3 coding DNA: TGTGCCAGCAGCTCGGTACGACTAGGGGGAGAGACCCAGTACTTC. Protein: CASSSVRLGGETQYF.